The 31 T cell receptor beta chains below were found in one sample sequenced in a study of naive and memory T cell subsets. Treatment denoted: skin biopsy from PPD injection site in Mantoux-positive individual. Input was 1 to 1000 ng of DNase-treated total RNA without cell sorting. Reverse transcription of blood and skin TCR RNA was primed at alpha and beta constant regions. TCRdb passed the UMI-ligation and nested PCR reads through MiXCR, listing each CDR3 protein once. The sample shows fewer than 20,000 distinct CDR3 sequences, 9.5% of them seen only once. Here the sequenced sample was skin, taken from a tuberculin skin test site. These receptors originate from an adult in good health.

This clonotype has ten or more counts. The V gene is TRBV6-4, the J gene TRBJ2-3, with 10 bases identical to TRBD1. This CDR3 has 15 residues. V shed 2 bases, J shed 1 base, and the junction held 0 bases outside the gene matches. CDR1 MRHNA and CDR2 SNTAGT come from the germline V gene. CDR3 residues: CASSDGTGGTDTQYF. The CDR3 coding sequence is TGTGCCAGCAGTGACGGGACAGGGGGCACAGATACGCAGTATTTT.

The chain joins TRBV6-1 to TRBJ2-3; 8 bases are a match to TRBD1. CDR3 length: 17 amino acids. Germline lookup yields CDR1 MNHNS and CDR2 SASEGT. CDR3 amino acids: CASFRRQGIFSGDTQYF. In nucleotides, the CDR3 is TGTGCAAGTTTTCGTCGACAGGGGATTTTCTCGGGAGATACGCAGTATTTT.

The chain combines TRBV19 with TRBJ2-1; the D is unclear. The CDR3 loop spans 14 amino acids. Germline CDR1 LNHDA, CDR2 SQIVND (reference sequence). V lost 8 bases, J lost 0 bases, and 11 bases lay in between. This chain's CDR3 is CASSWASSYNEQFF. CDR3 in DNA: TGTGCCAGTTCTTGGGCGAGCTCCTACAATGAGCAGTTCTTC.

In its sample, this clonotype is medium-sized. The V call is TRBV29-1, the J call TRBJ1-6; the match to TRBD1 covers 8 bases. Germline V CDR1 and CDR2: SQVTM, ANQGSEA. The CDR3 extends over 13 amino acids. The V segment lost 4 bases and the J segment 10 bases; nucleotides outside the gene matches: 6. The CDR3 reads CSVGEYRGSPLHF. CDR3 bases: TGCAGCGTTGGGGAGTACAGGGGGTCACCCCTCCACTTT.

Many counts were recorded for this clonotype. This sequence joins TRBV11-2 and TRBJ2-2; D gene ambiguous. Between the trimmed V and J ends, which lost 5 bases and 0 bases, there was a span of 4 bases. CDR1 and CDR2 (germline): SGHAT, FQNNGV. This CDR3 spans 13 amino acids. CDR3 bases: TGTGCCAGCAGCACGTCGAACACCGGGGAGCTGTTTTTT. Protein: CASSTSNTGELFF.

The chain has TRBV7-8 and TRBJ2-3; no definite D call. Germline V gene sequence: CDR1 SGHVS, CDR2 FQNEAQ. The CDR3 is 14 residues long. Trimming removed 4 bases at V and 4 bases at J, with 12 bases between. The CDR3 nucleotides are TGTGCCAGCAGCTCCAGTCGGGCCCCAGATACGCAGTATTTT. The encoded protein is CASSSSRAPDTQYF.

This clonotype qualifies as medium-sized. The junction shows a germline mismatch at one end, possibly a read error. The gene calls are TRBV10-1 and TRBJ2-1; D is ambiguous. This CDR3 comprises 13 residues. From germline, CDR1 is WNHNN and CDR2 SYGVQD (reference sequence). The chain's CDR3 is CASSKYPYDEQFF. In DNA, the CDR3 is TGCGCCAGCAGCAAATACCCCTACGATGAGCAGTTCTTC.

This clonotype was observed many times. This chain joins TRBV28 and TRBJ1-4; 7 positions agree with TRBD1. CDR1 and CDR2 (germline): MDHEN, SYDVKM. The CDR3 length is 15 residues. Unmatched junction bases numbered 7, after V lost 2 bases and J lost 7 bases. The CDR3 nucleotides read TGTGCCAGCAGTTTACCCGGGACAGCCGTTGAAAAACTGTTTTTT. Protein: CASSLPGTAVEKLFF.

This clonotype was detected ten times or more. This rearrangement joins TRBV10-1 to TRBJ2-7; D is unclear. Germline-derived CDR1 and CDR2 are WNHNN and SYGVQD (reference sequence). Trimming left V 0 bases short and J 2 bases short, with 11 bases between. This CDR3 has 15 residues. CDR3 nucleotides: TGCGCCAGCAGTGAGTCGCGGTTCAGTACCTACGAGCAGTACTTC. It is translated as CASSESRFSTYEQYF.

In the case of this clonotype: A read error is possible here, since a much larger clone lies one base away. This CDR3 is missing its conserved last phenylalanine or tryptophan, likely due to a read error. The chain uses TRBV29-1 and TRBJ1-5, with 7 bases aligning to TRBD1. This CDR3 contains 14 residues. CDR1 SQVTM and CDR2 ANQGSEA come from the germline V gene. The DNA of the CDR3 is TGCAGTTCATGTGTTACAGGGGCGGATCAGCCCCAGCATATT. Amino acids: CSSCVTGADQPQHI.

This chain uses TRBV5-4 with TRBJ2-5, with a weak D call TRBD2 (6 bases). CDR3 size: 15 residues. Germline V lookup: CDR1 SGHNT, CDR2 YYREEE (reference sequence). Trimming removed 4 bases from V and 5 bases from J, with 18 bases in between. CDR3 in DNA: TGTGCCAGCAGCCGGGACTGGGAGAGAACGGAGACCCAGTACTTC. Residues: CASSRDWERTETQYF.

There are many counts of this clonotype. The chain couples TRBV10-3 to TRBJ2-1; TRBD1 agrees at 8 bases. The germline V gene encodes CDR1 ENHRY and CDR2 SYGVKD. The trim removed 6 bases at V and 9 bases at J, leaving 25 bases unmatched. CDR3 length: 19 residues. The CDR3 DNA reads as TGTGCCATCAGCGCCTGGGGACAGGTCCCCGGCGGCCCTATCAGTGAGCAGTTCTTC. It specifies CAISAWGQVPGGPISEQFF.

The genes are TRBV19 and TRBJ2-1; 8 bases are shared with TRBD2. The CDR3 loop spans 15 amino acids. Germline CDR1 and CDR2: LNHDA and SQIVND (reference sequence). After removal of 2 bases from V and 4 bases from J, the junction contained 4 bases not matched to a gene. The CDR3 sequence is CASSIMGGGYNEQFF. CDR3 DNA: TGTGCCAGTAGTATAATGGGCGGGGGGTACAATGAGCAGTTCTTC.

This clonotype was seen at least ten times. The chain couples TRBV9 to TRBJ2-2, with 7 bases lining up with TRBD2. Looked up from germline, CDR1 is SGDLS and CDR2 is YYNGEE. The CDR3 totals 15 residues. Trimming took 5 bases from V and 1 from J; bases not matched to a gene: 5. The CDR3 coding sequence is TGTGCCAGCAGTCCTAGCGGAATGAACACCGGGGAGCTGTTTTTT. This codes for CASSPSGMNTGELFF.

This clonotype appeared many times. The rearrangement links TRBV29-1 to TRBJ2-1, with D possibly matching TRBD1 (6 bases). The CDR3 contains 16 residues. The germline V gene encodes CDR1 SQVTM and CDR2 ANQGSEA. With 2 bases removed from V and 4 bases from J, the gap between germline ends came to 18 bases. The CDR3 DNA follows: TGCAGCGTTGAAAGAACCGGGACACCCCCTTACAATGAGCAGTTCTTC. It codes for CSVERTGTPPYNEQFF.

Within the sample, this clonotype is medium-sized. The chain is built from TRBV28 and TRBJ2-6; 9 bases are a match to TRBD1. The V segment lost 6 bases and the J segment 0 bases; nucleotides outside the gene matches: 18. Germline assignment: CDR1 MDHEN and CDR2 SYDVKM. CDR3 size: 21 residues. CDR3 sequence (DNA): TGTGCCAGCAGCTTTCCCTACGGAAGCGGACAGGGGTCCTCTGGGGCCAACGTCCTGACTTTC. Its translation: CASSFPYGSGQGSSGANVLTF.

This clonotype has a count of ten or more. V gene TRBV7-6 combines with J gene TRBJ2-3; D not certain. CDR1 and CDR2 (germline): SGHVS, FNYEAQ. V lost 4 bases, J lost 3 bases, and 8 bases lay in between. This CDR3 has 13 amino acids. CDR3 sequence reads: CASSSRGTDTQYF. The CDR3 nucleotides are TGTGCCAGCAGCTCGCGTGGAACAGATACGCAGTATTTT.

The sample holds a few counts of this clonotype. The rearrangement uses TRBV4-1 and TRBJ2-7; no definite D call. Germline V lookup: CDR1 MGHRA, CDR2 YSYEKL. The germline V and J ends were trimmed by 0 bases and 2 bases, with 8 bases remaining between them. The length of the CDR3 is 14 residues. CDR3 sequence: CASSQEGRTYEQYF. Written as DNA, the CDR3 is TGCGCCAGCAGCCAAGAGGGCAGGACCTACGAGCAGTACTTC.

The V gene is TRBV6-5, the J gene TRBJ2-7, with 8 bases identical to TRBD2. The V gene's germline CDR1 is MNHEY and CDR2 SVGAGI. CDR3 length: 15 amino acids. Trimming took 6 bases from V and 6 from J; bases not matched to a gene: 13. The CDR3 region has the DNA TGTGCCAGCAGGACACCATGGCCGGGGGGGGGCGAGCAGTACTTC. Protein product: CASRTPWPGGGEQYF.

This clonotype was found many times. The chain couples TRBV6-4 to TRBJ2-1; 11 nucleotides align to TRBD1. This CDR3 region has 12 residues. The junction had 7 bases not matched to a gene; V was cut back by 6 bases and J by 15 bases. The germline gives CDR1 MRHNA, CDR2 SNTAGT. This CDR3 is CASRGDRGLVFF. The CDR3 DNA reads as TGTGCCAGCAGAGGGGACAGGGGGTTGGTGTTCTTC.

This clonotype qualifies as medium-sized. The chain carries TRBV20-1 and TRBJ1-1; a possible D gene is TRBD1 (5 bases). The CDR3 has 14 amino acids. Deletions cut 0 bases from V and 3 bases from J, with 11 bases between. Per germline, CDR1 DFQATT and CDR2 SNEGSKA (reference sequence). CDR3 sequence reads: CSARDGAGHTEAFF. In nucleotides, the CDR3 is TGCAGTGCTAGAGATGGGGCAGGACACACTGAAGCTTTCTTT.

This clonotype was seen only a few times. The chain joins TRBV20-1 to TRBJ1-5, with a tentative D call TRBD1 (5 bases). The germline V and J ends were trimmed by 3 bases and 2 bases, with 17 bases remaining between them. From germline, CDR1 is DFQATT and CDR2 SNEGSKA (reference sequence). The CDR3 is 16 residues long. The CDR3 DNA is TGCAGTGCTAGGCATCACCGGGACGGTCGCAATCAGCCCCAGCATTTT. Amino acids: CSARHHRDGRNQPQHF.

This clonotype was recorded a few times. The chain carries TRBV14 and TRBJ2-7, with D perhaps matching TRBD1 or TRBD2 (7 bases each). The germline V gene encodes CDR1 SGHDN and CDR2 FVKESK. CDR3 size: 19 residues. Between the trimmed V and J ends, which lost 4 bases and 1 base, there was a span of 26 bases. The CDR3: CASSPTLGQRSGKSYEQYF. CDR3 DNA: TGTGCCAGCAGCCCAACTTTGGGACAGAGAAGCGGGAAGTCCTACGAGCAGTACTTC. Combining the CDR3 with reference TRBV14 and TRBJ2-7 gives the whole variable domain EAGVTQFPSHSVIEKGQTVTLRCDPISGHDNLYWYRRVMGKEIKFLLHFVKESKQDESGMPNNRFLAERTGGTYSTLKVQPAELEDSGVYFCASSPTLGQRSGKSYEQYFGPGTRLTVT.

This clonotype has only a few counts. The chain recombines TRBV9 with TRBJ1-2; D gene ambiguous. V lost 0 bases and J lost 4, with 10 bases in between. Germline CDR1 and CDR2: SGDLS and YYNGEE. CDR3 length equals 14 residues. DNA of the CDR3: TGTGCCAGCAGCGTAGGTATCCTACCCTATGGCTACACCTTC. Amino acid sequence: CASSVGILPYGYTF.

The V call is TRBV29-1, the J call TRBJ1-2; 8 bases line up with TRBD1. CDR1 and CDR2 (germline): SQVTM, ANQGSEA. The CDR3 is made up of 12 amino acids. Germline trimming cut 7 bases from V and 5 bases from J; bases unmatched to any gene: 6. Here the CDR3 reads CSARQGWYGYTF. The CDR3 DNA is TGCAGCGCTAGACAGGGGTGGTATGGCTACACCTTC.

This clonotype is medium-sized (0.01 to 0.1%). The V gene is TRBV5-1, the J gene TRBJ2-7, with 13 bases lining up with TRBD2. Germline CDR1 and CDR2: SGHRS and YFSETQ. CDR3 size: 17 residues. Trimming cost V 4 bases and J 2 bases; bases outside gene matches: 9. CDR3 bases: TGCGCCAGCAGCCACCGGACTAGCGGGAGCGTCACCTACGAGCAGTACTTC. Its translation is CASSHRTSGSVTYEQYF.

The rearrangement joins TRBV11-2 to TRBJ2-2, with 8 nucleotides matching TRBD1. The germline CDR1 and CDR2 sequences are SGHAT and FQNNGV. V was clipped by 5 bases and J by 7 bases; unmatched bases: 3. The CDR3 length is 13 residues. The CDR3 DNA sequence: TGTGCCAGCAGCCCAGGGGGCCACGGGGAGCTGTTTTTT. Protein: CASSPGGHGELFF.

The chain recombines TRBV18 with TRBJ2-3; D not resolved. CDR1 is KGHSH and CDR2 is LQKENI in the germline V gene. Deletions cut 7 bases from V and 4 bases from J, with 12 bases between. The CDR3 consists of 13 residues. The CDR3 loop reads CASFISVADTQYF. The CDR3 nucleotides are TGTGCCAGCTTTATAAGCGTTGCAGATACGCAGTATTTT.

In its sample, this clonotype was seen many times. This sequence joins TRBV5-5 and TRBJ2-7; 8 bases agree with TRBD1. This CDR3 is built from 14 residues. Unmatched junction bases numbered 3, after V lost 1 base and J lost 3 bases. The germline CDR1 and CDR2 sequences are SGHKS and YYEKEE (reference sequence). CDR3 sequence: CASSLYRGDYEQYF. CDR3 bases: TGTGCCAGCAGCTTGTACAGGGGGGACTACGAGCAGTACTTC.

By frequency in the sample, this clonotype is medium-sized. The rearrangement uses TRBV7-8 and TRBJ2-3; TRBD2 matches at 7 bases. Trimming at V came to 4 bases and at J to 4 bases, leaving 11 bases not matched to a gene. The CDR3 consists of 16 residues. CDR1 and CDR2 from the germline V gene are SGHVS and FQNEAQ. CDR3 loop: CASSSEWGGRADTQYF. CDR3 coding DNA: TGTGCCAGCAGCTCGGAGTGGGGGGGTCGGGCAGATACGCAGTATTTT.

This clonotype was picked up many times. V is TRBV30 and J is TRBJ2-5; D may be TRBD1 or TRBD2 (5 bases each). Germline CDR1 and CDR2: GTSNPN and SVGIG (reference sequence). V dropped 0 bases and J dropped 5 bases, with 7 bases sitting between them. CDR3 length: 12 residues. CDR3 in amino acids: CAWSVRGETQYF. The CDR3 DNA sequence: TGTGCCTGGAGTGTACGGGGCGAGACCCAGTACTTC.